These 15 T cell receptor beta chains came from one sample sequenced in a study of CD8 T cells in Susac syndrome (dated by TCRdb to about 2019). Libraries were made using the immunoSEQ multiplex PCR assay. RNA was extracted using the RNeasy kit, and roughly 0.45 to 1 microgram was reverse transcribed with random hexamers. TCRdb ran its own pipeline on the public reads, namely fastp trimming at Q25 and MiXCR clone calling, and kept in-frame beta chains. Entries are consolidated by CDR3 protein sequence, retaining the most common genes and DNA. This sample comprises 150,000 or so distinct CDR3 sequences, just under 95% of them detected only once. The ten largest account for approximately 0.13% of the sample. Sequenced: CD4+ T cells from PBMCs. These receptors were obtained from a human donor with Susac syndrome.

The chain carries TRBV30 and TRBJ2-7; 7 bases match TRBD1. The CDR3 loop spans 12 amino acids. The germline CDR1 and CDR2 sequences are GTSNPN and SVGIG (reference sequence). The V and J ends lost 8 bases and 0 bases, in that order; junction bases with no gene match: 4. The CDR3 loop is CAARDSSYEQYF. The CDR3 DNA sequence: TGTGCCGCCCGGGACAGCTCCTACGAGCAGTACTTC. The complete variable domain, with remaining parts taken from reference TRBV30 and TRBJ2-7, reads SQTIHQWPATLVQPVGSPLSLECTVEGTSNPNLYWYRQAAGRGLQLLFYSVGIGQISSEVPQNLSASRPQDRQFILSSKKLLLSDSGFYLCAARDSSYEQYFGPGTRLTVT.

This sequence joins TRBV12-3 or TRBV12-4 and TRBJ1-4; D ambiguous. The CDR3 covers 14 residues. The V end lost 1 base, the J end lost 6 bases, and 9 bases lay between the germline ends. CDR3 in amino acids: CASSLGTVHEKLFF. CDR3 DNA sequence: TGTGCCAGCAGTTTAGGGACGGTTCATGAAAAACTGTTTTTT.

CDR3 sequence (DNA): TGCGCCAGCAGACGGGACAGTAACGAGCAGTACTTC. Its translation: CASRRDSNEQYF. This sequence joins TRBV5-1 and TRBJ2-7; 7 nucleotides agree with TRBD1. J lost 5 bases, V lost 5 bases, and 4 bases had no gene match. Germline lookup yields CDR1 SGHRS and CDR2 YFSETQ. The CDR3 sequence is 12 residues long.

The chain recombines TRBV3-1 with TRBJ2-5; the match to TRBD2 covers 7 bases. The CDR3 loop spans 13 amino acids. V gave up 4 bases and J gave up 4 bases; unmatched junction bases: 3. Germline V lookup: CDR1 LGHDT, CDR2 YNNKEL (reference sequence). DNA of the CDR3: TGTGCCAGCAGCCGACTAGCCAGAGAGACCCAGTACTTC. It translates to CASSRLARETQYF.

The chain recombines TRBV20-1 with TRBJ2-1, with 8 nucleotides matching TRBD2. The ends lost 3 bases at V and 6 bases at J; junction bases unmatched: 10. Germline CDR1 and CDR2: DFQATT and SNEGSKA (reference sequence). This CDR3 has 15 amino acids. This chain's CDR3 is CSASSPTGTSNEQFF. CDR3 bases: TGCAGTGCTAGTTCACCAACCGGGACTAGCAATGAGCAGTTCTTC.

This clonotype has a single count. The chain has TRBV15 and TRBJ1-1; no firm D call. The CDR3 runs to 19 residues. Germline CDR1 LNHNV, CDR2 YYDKDF (reference sequence). V was shortened by 8 bases and J by 2 bases, with 30 bases between the two germline ends. CDR3 amino acids: CATRRWVADGFLSNTEAFF. The DNA of the CDR3 is TGTGCCACCCGACGTTGGGTCGCGGACGGATTCCTCTCCAACACTGAAGCTTTCTTT.

The chain is built from TRBV3-1 and TRBJ2-7; 7 nucleotides agree with TRBD2. Germline V gene lookup returns CDR1 LGHDT and CDR2 YNNKEL (reference sequence). There are 16 residues in the CDR3. The junction had 9 bases not matched to a gene; V was cut back by 3 bases and J by 1 base. CDR3 DNA: TGTGCCAGCAGCCATCGGCCAGGGAGGGGATCCTACGAGCAGTACTTC. Its protein is CASSHRPGRGSYEQYF.

The chain carries TRBV4-1 and TRBJ1-6; D not certain. CDR1 is MGHRA, CDR2 YSYEKL, per germline. V shed 6 bases and J shed 1 base, with 10 bases lying between them. CDR3 length: 15 amino acids. This chain's CDR3 is CASSLTLSYNSPLHF. CDR3 bases: TGCGCCAGCAGTTTGACGTTATCCTATAATTCACCCCTCCACTTT.

The rearrangement links TRBV9 to TRBJ2-3; D not certain. Trimming pared 3 bases from V and 6 bases from J, leaving 8 bases between. The CDR3 extends over 12 amino acids. The V gene's germline CDR1 is SGDLS and CDR2 YYNGEE. The chain's CDR3 is CASSGTGDTQYF. CDR3 nucleotide sequence: TGTGCCAGCAGCGGGACCGGGGATACGCAGTATTTT.

The chain uses TRBV12-5 and TRBJ1-6; D is uncertain. The CDR3 is made up of 17 amino acids. The germline V and J ends were trimmed by 1 base and 8 bases, with 18 bases remaining between them. The germline gives CDR1 LGHNT, CDR2 FRNRAP. In DNA, the CDR3 is TGTGCTAGTGGTTTGGAACCCGGACCGCCGGCCCATTCACCCCTCCACTTT. Protein product: CASGLEPGPPAHSPLHF. Combining the CDR3 with reference TRBV12-5 and TRBJ1-6 gives the whole variable domain DARVTQTPRHKVTEMGQEVTMRCQPILGHNTVFWYRQTMMQGLELLAYFRNRAPLDDSGMPKDRFSAEMPDATLATLKIQPSEPRDSAVYFCASGLEPGPPAHSPLHFGNGTRLTVT.

This clonotype was recorded only once. The genes are TRBV4-2 and TRBJ2-5; 9 bases agree with TRBD1. The trim removed 3 bases at V and 5 bases at J, leaving 7 bases unmatched. CDR1 is LGHNA, CDR2 YNFKEQ, per germline. This CDR3 has 15 residues. The CDR3 loop is CASSHLQGARETQYF. CDR3 sequence (DNA): TGTGCCAGCAGCCACCTACAGGGGGCTAGGGAGACCCAGTACTTC.

This chain links TRBV4-1 with TRBJ2-7; 7 nucleotides agree with TRBD1. Germline V gene data show CDR1 as MGHRA and CDR2 as YSYEKL. The CDR3 has 16 residues. The V gene end was trimmed by 4 bases and the J gene end by 4 bases; junction bases not matched to a gene: 13. The CDR3 nucleotides read TGCGCCAGCAGCCGCCTATTAAAGCTACAGGGGTACGAGCAGTACTTC. The encoded protein is CASSRLLKLQGYEQYF.

The J gene is TRBJ2-7, the V gene TRBV20-1; the match to TRBD1 covers 8 bases. The CDR3 runs to 12 residues. CDR1 and CDR2 (germline): DFQATT, SNEGSKA (reference sequence). CDR3 coding DNA: TGCCGTATAGGATCGGACAGGGACGAGCAGTACTTC. This sequence encodes CRIGSDRDEQYF.

This clonotype was counted between two and nine times. V is TRBV7-2 and J is TRBJ1-1; no reliable D call. This CDR3 is built from 13 residues. V was shortened by 4 bases and J by 2 bases, with 8 bases between the two germline ends. Germline V gene sequence: CDR1 SGHTA, CDR2 FQGNSA. The DNA for the CDR3 is TGTGCCAGCAGCTCCCGGGGTAACACTGAAGCTTTCTTT. Translation: CASSSRGNTEAFF.

The J gene is TRBJ2-1, the V gene TRBV25-1; TRBD2 aligns across 10 bases. Germline CDR1 and CDR2: MGHDK and SYGVNS. The CDR3 spans 20 residues. Trimming cost V 4 bases and J 0 bases; bases outside gene matches: 15. The CDR3 nucleotides read TGTGCCAGCAGTGGCCTTAGCGGGAGGTTCGAATTACGCTCCTACAATGAGCAGTTCTTC. Amino acid sequence: CASSGLSGRFELRSYNEQFF.